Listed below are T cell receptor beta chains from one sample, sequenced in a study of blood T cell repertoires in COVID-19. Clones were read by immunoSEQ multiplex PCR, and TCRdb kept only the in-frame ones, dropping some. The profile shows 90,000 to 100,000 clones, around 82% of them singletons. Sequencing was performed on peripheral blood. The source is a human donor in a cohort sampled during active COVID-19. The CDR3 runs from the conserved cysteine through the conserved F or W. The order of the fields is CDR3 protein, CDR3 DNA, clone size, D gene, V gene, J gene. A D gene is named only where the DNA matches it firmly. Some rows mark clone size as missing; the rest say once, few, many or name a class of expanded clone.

CDR3aa: CASSLARVRNTEAFF
CDR3nt: TGTGCCAGCAGCTTAGCGCGGGTACGGAACACTGAAGCTTTCTTT
abundance: -
d_gene: -
v_gene: TRBV7-9
j_gene: TRBJ1-1

CDR3aa: CASRWDRGDEQYF
CDR3nt: TGTGCCAGCAGGTGGGACAGGGGAGACGAGCAGTACTTC
abundance: -
d_gene: TRBD1
v_gene: TRBV2
j_gene: TRBJ2-7

CDR3aa: CAWSGAGRAFF
CDR3nt: TGTGCCTGGAGTGGGGCGGGTCGAGCTTTCTTT
abundance: few
d_gene: -
v_gene: TRBV30
j_gene: TRBJ1-1

CDR3aa: CASSLGGATGGDEAFF
CDR3nt: TGTGCCAGCAGCCTTGGTGGGGCCACGGGAGGGGATGAAGCTTTCTTT
abundance: -
d_gene: -
v_gene: TRBV5-4
j_gene: TRBJ1-1

CDR3aa: CASRPGQGANIQYF
CDR3nt: TGTGCCAGCAGGCCGGGACAGGGGGCAAACATTCAGTACTTC
abundance: -
d_gene: TRBD1
v_gene: TRBV6-5
j_gene: TRBJ2-4

CDR3aa: CASSQAGQGELGYTF
CDR3nt: TGTGCCAGCAGCCAGGCGGGACAGGGGGAGTTGGGCTACACCTTC
abundance: -
d_gene: TRBD1
v_gene: TRBV4-2
j_gene: TRBJ1-2

CDR3aa: CAISESLQGSNEKLFF
CDR3nt: TGTGCCATCAGTGAGAGCCTACAGGGTTCTAATGAAAAACTGTTTTTT
abundance: -
d_gene: -
v_gene: TRBV10-3
j_gene: TRBJ1-4

CDR3aa: CASRTGSWSNQPQHF
CDR3nt: TGTGCCAGCAGGACAGGGTCTTGGAGCAATCAGCCCCAGCATTTT
abundance: few
d_gene: TRBD1
v_gene: TRBV2
j_gene: TRBJ1-5

CDR3aa: CASSYRQLGTEAFF
CDR3nt: TGTGCCAGCAGTTACAGACAGCTGGGCACTGAAGCTTTCTTT
abundance: -
d_gene: -
v_gene: TRBV28
j_gene: TRBJ1-1

CDR3aa: CASTRQGGEQFF
CDR3nt: TGTGCCAGCACCAGACAGGGAGGCGAGCAGTTCTTC
abundance: -
d_gene: -
v_gene: TRBV11-1
j_gene: TRBJ2-1

CDR3aa: CASSKPSGPYNEQFF
CDR3nt: TGTGCCAGCAGCAAGCCTAGCGGACCCTACAATGAGCAGTTCTTC
abundance: -
d_gene: TRBD2
v_gene: TRBV9
j_gene: TRBJ2-1

CDR3aa: CASSLTVNQPQHF
CDR3nt: TGTGCCAGCAGTTTAACTGTAAATCAGCCCCAGCATTTT
abundance: many
d_gene: -
v_gene: TRBV27
j_gene: TRBJ1-5

CDR3aa: CAWSVYRGLVEQYF
CDR3nt: TGTGCCTGGAGTGTTTACAGGGGTCTGGTCGAGCAGTACTTC
abundance: -
d_gene: TRBD1
v_gene: TRBV30
j_gene: TRBJ2-7

CDR3aa: CASSWTGVKLGEQFF
CDR3nt: TGTGCCAGCAGCTGGACAGGGGTGAAATTAGGTGAGCAGTTCTTC
abundance: -
d_gene: TRBD1
v_gene: TRBV5-8
j_gene: TRBJ2-1

CDR3aa: CASRGNQAGRTDTQYF
CDR3nt: TGTGCCAGCAGAGGAAATCAAGCGGGTCGCACAGATACGCAGTATTTT
abundance: -
d_gene: -
v_gene: TRBV27
j_gene: TRBJ2-3

CDR3aa: CASSLQGATTDTQYF
CDR3nt: TGCGCCAGCAGCTTGCAGGGGGCAACAACAGATACGCAGTATTTT
abundance: -
d_gene: TRBD1
v_gene: TRBV5-1
j_gene: TRBJ2-3

CDR3aa: CASSYFLTGLEDF
CDR3nt: TGTGCCAGCAGCTACTTCCTGACAGGGCTCGAGGATTTT
abundance: -
d_gene: TRBD1
v_gene: TRBV7-9
j_gene: TRBJ1-5

CDR3aa: CASSQDERTTYGYTF
CDR3nt: TGTGCCAGCAGCCAAGATGAACGGACAACCTATGGCTACACCTTC
abundance: few
d_gene: -
v_gene: TRBV4-2
j_gene: TRBJ1-2

CDR3aa: CASSFGQSYGYTF
CDR3nt: TGTGCCAGCAGTTTTGGACAGTCCTATGGCTACACCTTC
abundance: -
d_gene: -
v_gene: TRBV28
j_gene: TRBJ1-2

CDR3aa: CASSPTGKNYGYTF
CDR3nt: TGCGCCAGCAGCCCGACAGGGAAGAACTATGGCTACACCTTC
abundance: few
d_gene: TRBD1
v_gene: TRBV5-1
j_gene: TRBJ1-2

CDR3aa: CASSPVNEQFF
CDR3nt: TGTGCCAGCAGTCCAGTAAATGAGCAGTTCTTC
abundance: -
d_gene: -
v_gene: TRBV6-2/TRBV6-3
j_gene: TRBJ2-1

CDR3aa: CASSLGGGEETQYF
CDR3nt: TGTGCCAGCAGCTTGGGTGGAGGGGAAGAGACCCAGTACTTC
abundance: -
d_gene: -
v_gene: TRBV5-4
j_gene: TRBJ2-5

CDR3aa: CAIRGGEAEGYTF
CDR3nt: TGTGCCATCAGGGGAGGGGAGGCAGAGGGCTACACCTTC
abundance: -
d_gene: -
v_gene: TRBV10-3
j_gene: TRBJ1-2

CDR3aa: CASSPRPGDYEQYF
CDR3nt: TGCGCCAGCAGCCCCCGCCCCGGGGACTACGAGCAGTACTTC
abundance: -
d_gene: -
v_gene: TRBV4-1
j_gene: TRBJ2-7

CDR3aa: CASSYNSFSSYEQYF
CDR3nt: TGTGCCAGCAGTTATAATTCCTTCAGTTCCTACGAGCAGTACTTC
abundance: -
d_gene: -
v_gene: TRBV6-5
j_gene: TRBJ2-7

CDR3aa: CASSADSQETQYF
CDR3nt: TGTGCCAGCAGCGCCGACAGCCAAGAGACCCAGTACTTC
abundance: once
d_gene: -
v_gene: TRBV13
j_gene: TRBJ2-5

CDR3aa: CAGRQGVNTEAFF
CDR3nt: TGTGCCGGCCGACAGGGTGTAAACACTGAAGCTTTCTTT
abundance: -
d_gene: TRBD1
v_gene: TRBV30
j_gene: TRBJ1-1

CDR3aa: CASHYRAGAGQETQYF
CDR3nt: TGTGCCAGCCACTATCGGGCAGGGGCAGGCCAAGAGACCCAGTACTTC
abundance: -
d_gene: -
v_gene: TRBV7-6
j_gene: TRBJ2-5

CDR3aa: CASSLGLAGRNEQFF
CDR3nt: TGTGCCAGCAGCTTAGGTCTAGCGGGCAGAAATGAGCAGTTCTTC
abundance: -
d_gene: TRBD2
v_gene: TRBV11-2
j_gene: TRBJ2-1

CDR3aa: CASSLASGIEQYF
CDR3nt: TGTGCCAGCAGTTTAGCATCAGGAATCGAGCAGTACTTC
abundance: -
d_gene: -
v_gene: TRBV27
j_gene: TRBJ2-7

CDR3aa: CAWSVGYTGELFF
CDR3nt: TGTGCCTGGAGTGTCGGGTACACCGGGGAGCTGTTTTTT
abundance: -
d_gene: -
v_gene: TRBV30
j_gene: TRBJ2-2

CDR3aa: CASSPRQGNSNQPQHF
CDR3nt: TGTGCCAGTAGTCCGAGACAGGGCAATAGCAATCAGCCCCAGCATTTT
abundance: -
d_gene: TRBD1
v_gene: TRBV19
j_gene: TRBJ1-5

CDR3aa: CAWSPPAGGKTQYF
CDR3nt: TGTGCCTGGAGTCCCCCGGCAGGGGGGAAGACCCAGTACTTC
abundance: -
d_gene: -
v_gene: TRBV30
j_gene: TRBJ2-5

CDR3aa: CASSLEARSYGYTF
CDR3nt: TGCGCCAGCAGCTTGGAAGCCAGGTCTTATGGCTACACCTTC
abundance: -
d_gene: -
v_gene: TRBV5-1
j_gene: TRBJ1-2

CDR3aa: CSAQAGGGYTF
CDR3nt: TGCAGTGCTCAGGCGGGGGGTGGCTACACCTTC
abundance: -
d_gene: -
v_gene: TRBV20-1
j_gene: TRBJ1-2

CDR3aa: CASSLLGGAQNSPLHF
CDR3nt: TGTGCCAGCAGCTTATTGGGGGGGGCGCAGAATTCACCCCTCCACTTT
abundance: -
d_gene: -
v_gene: TRBV7-8
j_gene: TRBJ1-6

CDR3aa: CASSSRGGAETQYF
CDR3nt: TGTGCCAGCAGCTCACGGGGGGGGGCAGAGACCCAGTACTTC
abundance: -
d_gene: TRBD2
v_gene: TRBV6-6
j_gene: TRBJ2-5

CDR3aa: CASSGATGTNTIYF
CDR3nt: TGTGCCAGCAGCGGGGCCACAGGCACAAACACCATATATTTT
abundance: -
d_gene: -
v_gene: TRBV9
j_gene: TRBJ1-3

CDR3aa: CAIYNRARETEAFF
CDR3nt: TGTGCCATCTATAACAGGGCACGAGAGACTGAAGCTTTCTTT
abundance: -
d_gene: -
v_gene: TRBV28
j_gene: TRBJ1-1

CDR3aa: CASSPTGSRYTIYF
CDR3nt: TGTGCCAGCAGCCCGACAGGGTCTAGATACACCATATATTTT
abundance: -
d_gene: TRBD1
v_gene: TRBV11-2
j_gene: TRBJ1-3

CDR3aa: CASSLSTGGIDYGYTF
CDR3nt: TGTGCCAGCAGTTTATCGACAGGGGGGATCGACTATGGCTACACCTTC
abundance: few
d_gene: TRBD1
v_gene: TRBV28
j_gene: TRBJ1-2

CDR3aa: CSVGSPYEQYF
CDR3nt: TGCAGCGTTGGTAGCCCCTACGAGCAGTACTTC
abundance: -
d_gene: -
v_gene: TRBV29-1
j_gene: TRBJ2-7

CDR3aa: CASSLTYEQYF
CDR3nt: TGTGCCAGCAGCCTAACGTACGAGCAGTACTTC
abundance: -
d_gene: -
v_gene: TRBV7-9
j_gene: TRBJ2-7

CDR3aa: CASSLLGTDTQYF
CDR3nt: TGTGCCAGCAGTTTACTTGGCACAGATACGCAGTATTTT
abundance: -
d_gene: -
v_gene: TRBV27
j_gene: TRBJ2-3

CDR3aa: CASSLDGAASGANVLTF
CDR3nt: TGCGCCAGCAGCTTAGACGGCGCGGCTTCTGGGGCCAACGTCCTGACTTTC
abundance: -
d_gene: -
v_gene: TRBV5-1
j_gene: TRBJ2-6

CDR3aa: CATRSGTYNEQFF
CDR3nt: TGTGCCACTCGAAGCGGGACCTACAATGAGCAGTTCTTC
abundance: -
d_gene: TRBD2
v_gene: TRBV15
j_gene: TRBJ2-1

CDR3aa: CSAPGQLYTF
CDR3nt: TGCAGTGCGCCTGGACAGCTCTACACCTTC
abundance: -
d_gene: -
v_gene: TRBV20-1
j_gene: TRBJ1-2

CDR3aa: CASSRDRGNSPLHF
CDR3nt: TGTGCCAGCAGCCGAGACAGGGGTAATTCACCCCTCCACTTT
abundance: -
d_gene: TRBD1
v_gene: TRBV4-2
j_gene: TRBJ1-6

CDR3aa: CATSRIQGSTEAFF
CDR3nt: TGTGCCACCAGCAGGATACAGGGGAGCACTGAAGCTTTCTTT
abundance: -
d_gene: TRBD1
v_gene: TRBV15
j_gene: TRBJ1-1

CDR3aa: CASSREGATNEKLFF
CDR3nt: TGTGCCAGCTCACGAGAGGGAGCAACTAATGAAAAACTGTTTTTT
abundance: -
d_gene: -
v_gene: TRBV18
j_gene: TRBJ1-4

CDR3aa: CASSYSRVETGWYNEQFF
CDR3nt: TGTGCCAGCAGTTACTCGAGAGTTGAGACAGGGTGGTACAATGAGCAGTTCTTC
abundance: -
d_gene: TRBD1
v_gene: TRBV6-7
j_gene: TRBJ2-1

CDR3aa: CASSPSGGGETQYF
CDR3nt: TGTGCCAGCAGCCCTAGCGGGGGGGGCGAGACCCAGTACTTC
abundance: -
d_gene: TRBD2
v_gene: TRBV5-4
j_gene: TRBJ2-5

CDR3aa: CASSPRLASTDTQYF
CDR3nt: TGTGCCAGCAGCCCCCGACTAGCTTCCACAGATACGCAGTATTTT
abundance: -
d_gene: TRBD2
v_gene: TRBV9
j_gene: TRBJ2-3

CDR3aa: CASTWGRVNSPLHF
CDR3nt: TGTGCCAGCACCTGGGGCAGGGTGAATTCACCCCTCCACTTT
abundance: once
d_gene: -
v_gene: TRBV27
j_gene: TRBJ1-6

CDR3aa: CASSQDFGYQPQHF
CDR3nt: TGCGCCAGCAGCCAAGATTTCGGGTACCAGCCCCAGCATTTT
abundance: once
d_gene: -
v_gene: TRBV4-1
j_gene: TRBJ1-5